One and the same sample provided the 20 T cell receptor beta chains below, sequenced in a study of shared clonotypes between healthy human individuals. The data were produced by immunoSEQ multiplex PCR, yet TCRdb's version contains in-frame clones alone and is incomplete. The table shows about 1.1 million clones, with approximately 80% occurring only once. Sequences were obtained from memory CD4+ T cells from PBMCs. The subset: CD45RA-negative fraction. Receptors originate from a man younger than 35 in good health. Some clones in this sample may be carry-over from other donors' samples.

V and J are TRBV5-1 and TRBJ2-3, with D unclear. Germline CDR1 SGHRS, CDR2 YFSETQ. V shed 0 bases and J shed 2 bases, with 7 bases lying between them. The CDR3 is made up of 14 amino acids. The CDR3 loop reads CASSLVQVTDTQYF. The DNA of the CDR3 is TGCGCCAGCAGCTTGGTCCAGGTCACAGATACGCAGTATTTT. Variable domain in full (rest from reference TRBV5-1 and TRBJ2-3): KAGVTQTPRYLIKTRGQQVTLSCSPISGHRSVSWYQQTPGQGLQFLFEYFSETQRNKGNFPGRFSGRQFSNSRSEMNVSTLELGDSALYLCASSLVQVTDTQYFGPGTRLTVL.

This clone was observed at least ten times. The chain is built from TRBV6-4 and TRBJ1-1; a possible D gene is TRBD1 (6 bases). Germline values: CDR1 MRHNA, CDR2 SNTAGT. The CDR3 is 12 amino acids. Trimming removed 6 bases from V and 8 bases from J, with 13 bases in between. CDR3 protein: CASRALGGEAFF. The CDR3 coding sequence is TGTGCCAGCAGAGCACTAGGGGGGGAAGCTTTCTTT.

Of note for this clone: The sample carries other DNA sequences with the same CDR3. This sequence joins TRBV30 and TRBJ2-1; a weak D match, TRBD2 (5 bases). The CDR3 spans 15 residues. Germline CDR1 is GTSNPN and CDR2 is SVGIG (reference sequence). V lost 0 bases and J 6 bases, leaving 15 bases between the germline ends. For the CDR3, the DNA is TGTGCCTGGAGTGTAGGGCTAGCAGGCAGCAATGAGCAGTTCTTC. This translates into CAWSVGLAGSNEQFF.

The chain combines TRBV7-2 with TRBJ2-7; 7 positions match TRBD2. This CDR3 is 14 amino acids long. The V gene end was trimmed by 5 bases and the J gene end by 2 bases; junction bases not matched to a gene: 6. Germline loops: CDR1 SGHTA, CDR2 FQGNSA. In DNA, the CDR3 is TGTGCCAGCAGCCCACGACTAGCCGCCTACGAGCAGTACTTC. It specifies CASSPRLAAYEQYF.

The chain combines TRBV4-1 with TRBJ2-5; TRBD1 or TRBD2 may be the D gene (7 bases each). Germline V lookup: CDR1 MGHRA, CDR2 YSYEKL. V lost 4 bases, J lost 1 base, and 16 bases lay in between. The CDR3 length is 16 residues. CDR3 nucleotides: TGCGCCAGCAGCCGAGGGGGCGGGAGCGCCCAAGAGACCCAGTACTTC. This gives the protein CASSRGGGSAQETQYF.

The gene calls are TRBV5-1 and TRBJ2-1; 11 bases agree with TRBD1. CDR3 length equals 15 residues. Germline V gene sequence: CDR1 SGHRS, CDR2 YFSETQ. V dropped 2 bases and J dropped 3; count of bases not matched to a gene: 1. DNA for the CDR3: TGCGCCAGCAGCTTTGGGACAGGGGGCTACAATGAGCAGTTCTTC. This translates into CASSFGTGGYNEQFF.

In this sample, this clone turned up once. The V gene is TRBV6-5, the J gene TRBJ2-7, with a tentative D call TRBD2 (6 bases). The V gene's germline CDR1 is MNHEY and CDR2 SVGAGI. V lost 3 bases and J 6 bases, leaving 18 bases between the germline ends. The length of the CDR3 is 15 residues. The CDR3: CASSYQSGVQVEQYF. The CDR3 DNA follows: TGTGCCAGCAGTTATCAGTCGGGAGTACAGGTCGAGCAGTACTTC.

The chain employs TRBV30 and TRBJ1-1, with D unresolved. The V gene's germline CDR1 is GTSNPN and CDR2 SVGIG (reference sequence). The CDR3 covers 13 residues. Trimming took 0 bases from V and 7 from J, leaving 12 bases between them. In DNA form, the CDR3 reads TGTGCCTGGAGTGTAGGACGGATACATGAAGCTTTCTTT. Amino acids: CAWSVGRIHEAFF.

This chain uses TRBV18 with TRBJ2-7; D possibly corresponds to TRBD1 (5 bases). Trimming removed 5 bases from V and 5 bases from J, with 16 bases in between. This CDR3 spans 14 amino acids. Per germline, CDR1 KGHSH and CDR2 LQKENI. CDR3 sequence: CASSKRGVMDEQYF. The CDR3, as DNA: TGTGCCAGCTCAAAAAGGGGCGTCATGGACGAGCAGTACTTC.

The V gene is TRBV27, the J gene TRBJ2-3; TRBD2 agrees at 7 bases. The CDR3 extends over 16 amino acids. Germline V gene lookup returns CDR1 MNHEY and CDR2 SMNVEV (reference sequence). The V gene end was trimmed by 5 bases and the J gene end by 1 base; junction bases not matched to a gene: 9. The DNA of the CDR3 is TGTGCCAGCAGTCCCCATGCGGGAGCTGGCACAGATACGCAGTATTTT. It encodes CASSPHAGAGTDTQYF.

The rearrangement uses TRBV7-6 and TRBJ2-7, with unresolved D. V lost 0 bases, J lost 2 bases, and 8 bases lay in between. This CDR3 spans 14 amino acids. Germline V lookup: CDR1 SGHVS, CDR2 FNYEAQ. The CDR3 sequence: CASSLAYKAYEQYF. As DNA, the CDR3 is TGTGCCAGCAGCTTAGCCTATAAAGCCTACGAGCAGTACTTC.

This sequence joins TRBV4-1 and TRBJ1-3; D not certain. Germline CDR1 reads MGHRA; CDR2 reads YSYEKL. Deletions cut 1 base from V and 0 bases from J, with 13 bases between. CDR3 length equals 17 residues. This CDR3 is CASSQVAQPFSGNTIYF. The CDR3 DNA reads TGCGCCAGCAGCCAAGTCGCTCAGCCCTTCTCTGGAAACACCATATATTTT.

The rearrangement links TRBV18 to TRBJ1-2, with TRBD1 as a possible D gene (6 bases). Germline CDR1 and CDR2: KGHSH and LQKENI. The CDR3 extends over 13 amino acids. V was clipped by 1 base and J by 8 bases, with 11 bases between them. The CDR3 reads CASSPQAGEGYTF. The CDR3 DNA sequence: TGTGCCAGCTCACCACAGGCAGGGGAAGGCTACACCTTC.

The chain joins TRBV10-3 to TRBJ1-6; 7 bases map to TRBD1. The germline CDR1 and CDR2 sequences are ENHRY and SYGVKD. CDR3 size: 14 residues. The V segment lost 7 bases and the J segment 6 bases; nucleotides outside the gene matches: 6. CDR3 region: CAITEQGRNSPLHF. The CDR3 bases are TGTGCCATCACCGAACAGGGGCGTAATTCACCCCTCCACTTT.

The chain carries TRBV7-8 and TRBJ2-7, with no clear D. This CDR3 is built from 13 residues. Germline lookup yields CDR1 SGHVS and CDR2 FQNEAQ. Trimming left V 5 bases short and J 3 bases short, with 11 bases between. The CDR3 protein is CASSGVRIYEQYF. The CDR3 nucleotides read TGTGCCAGCAGCGGCGTAAGGATCTACGAGCAGTACTTC.

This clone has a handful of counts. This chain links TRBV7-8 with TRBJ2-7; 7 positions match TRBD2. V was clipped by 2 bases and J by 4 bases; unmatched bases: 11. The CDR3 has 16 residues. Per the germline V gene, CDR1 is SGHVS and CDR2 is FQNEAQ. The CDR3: CASSLRESSGRYEQYF. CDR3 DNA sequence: TGTGCCAGCAGCTTAAGGGAGTCTAGCGGACGATACGAGCAGTACTTC.

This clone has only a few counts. The DNA for the CDR3 is TGTGCCAGCAGTGAAGTAGGACGGACTGGGAGCTCCTACGAGCAGTACTTC. Translation gives CASSEVGRTGSSYEQYF. This sequence joins TRBV6-1 and TRBJ2-7, with TRBD2 as a possible D gene (5 bases). CDR1 and CDR2 from the germline V gene are MNHNS and SASEGT. Trimming took off 1 base at V and 0 bases at J, with 16 bases between the two ends. This CDR3 is 17 amino acids long.

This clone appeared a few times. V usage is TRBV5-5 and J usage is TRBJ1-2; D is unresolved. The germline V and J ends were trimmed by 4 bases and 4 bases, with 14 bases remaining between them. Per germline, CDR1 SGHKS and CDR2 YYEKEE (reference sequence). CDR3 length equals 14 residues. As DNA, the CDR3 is TGTGCCAGCAGCGCCGGGGAAGTGGGCTATGGCTACACCTTC. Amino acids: CASSAGEVGYGYTF.

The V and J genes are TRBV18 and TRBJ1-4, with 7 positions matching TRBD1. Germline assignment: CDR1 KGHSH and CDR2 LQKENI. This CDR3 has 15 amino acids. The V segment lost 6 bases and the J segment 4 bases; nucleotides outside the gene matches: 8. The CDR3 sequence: CASSPDREINEKLFF. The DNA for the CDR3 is TGTGCCAGCTCCCCCGACAGGGAAATTAATGAAAAACTGTTTTTT.

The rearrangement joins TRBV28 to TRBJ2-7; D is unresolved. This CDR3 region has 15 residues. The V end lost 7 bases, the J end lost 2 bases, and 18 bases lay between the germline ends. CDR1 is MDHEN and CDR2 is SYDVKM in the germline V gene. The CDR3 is CASTPWAQVPYEQYF. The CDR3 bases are TGTGCCAGCACCCCTTGGGCCCAGGTCCCCTACGAGCAGTACTTC.